Here is one T cell receptor beta chain with its context. The antigen remains unidentified. The record originates from a study of T cell responses to AZD1222 COVID-19 vaccine. On the study more broadly: Second-dose groups at about 4 or about 12 weeks were pooled. Whole-study findings and limits: Sampling captured repertoires only after the peak T cell response. Clonal diversity may have been underestimated in mostly white British donors. Regions 160-218 and 743-854 held dominance among vaccine-associated CD4 TCRs, which spanned spike.

Produced via immunoSEQ multiplex PCR; TCRdb's table is partial and in-frame only. The data contain roughly 110,000 clones, around nine tenths of them singletons. The sample was peripheral blood, taken on day 0 of AZD1222 vaccination. The clonotype comes from an adult in good health.

DNA of the CDR3: TGTGCCAGCAGTTTCAGGGGGAGCAATCAGCCCCAGCATTTT. This encodes CASSFRGSNQPQHF. The V gene is TRBV28, the J gene TRBJ1-5, with 7 positions matching TRBD1. CDR3 size: 14 residues. Losses at the gene ends were 3 bases for V and 1 base for J; bases not matched to a gene: 0. The V gene's germline CDR1 is MDHEN and CDR2 SYDVKM.